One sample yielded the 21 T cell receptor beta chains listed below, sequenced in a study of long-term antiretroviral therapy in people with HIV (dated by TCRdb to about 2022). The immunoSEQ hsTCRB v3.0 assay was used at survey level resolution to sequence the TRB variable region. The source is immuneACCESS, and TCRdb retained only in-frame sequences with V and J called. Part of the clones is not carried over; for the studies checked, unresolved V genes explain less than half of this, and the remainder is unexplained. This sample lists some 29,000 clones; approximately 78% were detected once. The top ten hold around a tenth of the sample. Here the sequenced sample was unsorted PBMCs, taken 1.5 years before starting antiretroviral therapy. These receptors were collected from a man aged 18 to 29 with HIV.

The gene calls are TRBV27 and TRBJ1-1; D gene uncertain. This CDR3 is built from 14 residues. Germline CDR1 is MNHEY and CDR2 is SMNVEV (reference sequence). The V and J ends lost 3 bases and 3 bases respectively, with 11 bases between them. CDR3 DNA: TGTGCCAGCAGTTTTGGGTCTAGTTACACTGAAGCTTTCTTT. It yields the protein CASSFGSSYTEAFF.

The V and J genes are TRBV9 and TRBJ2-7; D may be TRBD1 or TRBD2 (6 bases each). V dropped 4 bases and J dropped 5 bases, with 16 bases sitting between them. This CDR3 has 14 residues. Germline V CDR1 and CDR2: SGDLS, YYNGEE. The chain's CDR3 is CASSPGGGLDEQYF. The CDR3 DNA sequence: TGTGCCAGCAGCCCAGGTGGGGGGCTCGACGAGCAGTACTTC.

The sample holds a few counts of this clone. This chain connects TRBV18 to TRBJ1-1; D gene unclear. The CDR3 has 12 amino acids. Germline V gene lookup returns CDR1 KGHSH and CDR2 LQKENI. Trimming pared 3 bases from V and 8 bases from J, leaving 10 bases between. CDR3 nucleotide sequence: TGTGCCAGCTCACCCGGGAAGAGGGAAGCTTTCTTT. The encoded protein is CASSPGKREAFF.

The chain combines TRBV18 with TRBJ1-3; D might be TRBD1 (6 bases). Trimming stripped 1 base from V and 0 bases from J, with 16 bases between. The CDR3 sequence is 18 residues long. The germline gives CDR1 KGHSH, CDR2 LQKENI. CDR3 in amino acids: CASSPRFRGGSSGNTIYF. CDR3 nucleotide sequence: TGTGCCAGCTCACCACGATTTAGAGGGGGTTCCTCTGGAAACACCATATATTTT.

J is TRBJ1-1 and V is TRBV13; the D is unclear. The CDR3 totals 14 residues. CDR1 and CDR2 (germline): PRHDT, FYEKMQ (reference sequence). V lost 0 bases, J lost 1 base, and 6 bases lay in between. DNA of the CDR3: TGTGCCAGCAGCTTAGGGATGGCGAACACTGAAGCTTTCTTT. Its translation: CASSLGMANTEAFF. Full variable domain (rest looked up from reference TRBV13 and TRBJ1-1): AAGVIQSPRHLIKEKRETATLKCYPIPRHDTVYWYQQGPGQDPQFLISFYEKMQSDKGSIPDRFSAQQFSDYHSELNMSSLELGDSALYFCASSLGMANTEAFFGQGTRLTVV.

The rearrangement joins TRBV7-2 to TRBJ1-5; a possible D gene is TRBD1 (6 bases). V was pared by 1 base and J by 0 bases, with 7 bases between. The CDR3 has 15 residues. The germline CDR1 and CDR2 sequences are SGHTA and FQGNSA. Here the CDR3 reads CASSLDRDSNQPQHF. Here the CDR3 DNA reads TGTGCCAGCAGCTTAGACAGGGATAGCAATCAGCCCCAGCATTTT.

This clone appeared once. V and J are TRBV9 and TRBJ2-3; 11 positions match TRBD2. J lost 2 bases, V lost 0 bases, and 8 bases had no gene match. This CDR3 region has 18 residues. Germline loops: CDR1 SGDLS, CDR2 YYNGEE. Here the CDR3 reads CASSVGLAGGMNTDTQYF. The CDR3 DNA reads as TGTGCCAGCAGCGTAGGGCTAGCGGGGGGTATGAACACAGATACGCAGTATTTT.

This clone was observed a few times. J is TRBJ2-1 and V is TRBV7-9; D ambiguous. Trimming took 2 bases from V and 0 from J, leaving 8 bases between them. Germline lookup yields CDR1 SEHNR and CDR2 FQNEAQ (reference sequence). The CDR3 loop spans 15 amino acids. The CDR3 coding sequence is TGTGCCAGCAGCTTACTCCCGAGCTCCTACAATGAGCAGTTCTTC. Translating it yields CASSLLPSSYNEQFF.

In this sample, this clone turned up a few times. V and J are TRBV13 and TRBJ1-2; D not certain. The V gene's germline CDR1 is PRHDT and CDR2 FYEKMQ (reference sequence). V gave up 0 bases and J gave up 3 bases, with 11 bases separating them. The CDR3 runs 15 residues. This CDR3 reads CASSLGYSGDYGYTF. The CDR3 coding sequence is TGTGCCAGCAGCTTAGGCTACAGCGGGGACTATGGCTACACCTTC.

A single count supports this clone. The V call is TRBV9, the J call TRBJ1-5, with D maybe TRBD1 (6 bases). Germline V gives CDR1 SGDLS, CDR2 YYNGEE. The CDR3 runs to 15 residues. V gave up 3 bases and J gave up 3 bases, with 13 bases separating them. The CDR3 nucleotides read TGTGCCAGCAGCGCGGGGGGCCGGTCCAATCAGCCCCAGCATTTT. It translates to CASSAGGRSNQPQHF.

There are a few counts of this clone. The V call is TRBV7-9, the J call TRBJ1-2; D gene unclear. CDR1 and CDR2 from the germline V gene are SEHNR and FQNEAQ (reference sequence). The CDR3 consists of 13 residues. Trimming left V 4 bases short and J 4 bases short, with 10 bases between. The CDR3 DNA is TGTGCCAGCAGCTCCGGGCCGAGCTATGGCTACACCTTC. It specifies CASSSGPSYGYTF.

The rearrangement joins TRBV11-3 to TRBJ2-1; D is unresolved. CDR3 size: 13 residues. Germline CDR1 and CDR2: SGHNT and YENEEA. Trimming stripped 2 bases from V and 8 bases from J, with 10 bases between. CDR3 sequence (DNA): TGTGCCAGCAGCTTAAACTTCGAGCATGAGCAGTTCTTC. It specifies CASSLNFEHEQFF.

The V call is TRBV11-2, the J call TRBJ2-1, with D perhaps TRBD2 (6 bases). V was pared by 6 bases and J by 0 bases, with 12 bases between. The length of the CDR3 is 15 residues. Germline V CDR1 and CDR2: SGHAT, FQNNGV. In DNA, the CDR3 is TGTGCCAGCAGTCGTGGGGGGAGCTCCTACAATGAGCAGTTCTTC. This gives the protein CASSRGGSSYNEQFF.

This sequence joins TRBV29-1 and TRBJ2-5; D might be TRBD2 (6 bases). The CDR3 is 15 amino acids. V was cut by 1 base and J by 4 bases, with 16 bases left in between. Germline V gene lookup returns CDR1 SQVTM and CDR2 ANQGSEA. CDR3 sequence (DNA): TGCAGCGTTGAAGTCACGAATGGGAGGCGAGAGACCCAGTACTTC. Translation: CSVEVTNGRRETQYF.

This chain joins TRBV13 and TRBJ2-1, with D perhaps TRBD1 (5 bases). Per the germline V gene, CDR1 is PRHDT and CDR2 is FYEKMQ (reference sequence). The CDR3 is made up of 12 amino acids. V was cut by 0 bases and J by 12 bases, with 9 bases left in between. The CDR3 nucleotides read TGTGCCAGCAGCTTAGGAACAGGCTGGCAGTTCTTC. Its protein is CASSLGTGWQFF.

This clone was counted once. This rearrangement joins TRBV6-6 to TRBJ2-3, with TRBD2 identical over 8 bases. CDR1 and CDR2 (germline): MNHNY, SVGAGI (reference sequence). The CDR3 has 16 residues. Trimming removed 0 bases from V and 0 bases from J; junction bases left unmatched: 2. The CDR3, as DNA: TGTGCCAGCAGTTACTCGGGACTAGATAGCACAGATACGCAGTATTTT. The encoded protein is CASSYSGLDSTDTQYF.

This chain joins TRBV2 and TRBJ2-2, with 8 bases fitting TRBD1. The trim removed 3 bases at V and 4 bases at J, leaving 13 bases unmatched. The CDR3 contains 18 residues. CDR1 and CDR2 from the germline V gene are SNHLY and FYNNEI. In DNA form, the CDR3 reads TGTGCCAGCAGTGACCCCCGGGCGACAGGGGTCCCCACCGGGGAGCTGTTTTTT. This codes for CASSDPRATGVPTGELFF.

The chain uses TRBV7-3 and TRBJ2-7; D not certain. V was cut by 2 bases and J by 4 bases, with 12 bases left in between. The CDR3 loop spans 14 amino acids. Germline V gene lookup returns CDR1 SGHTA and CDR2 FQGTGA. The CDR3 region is CASSLRPDGYEQYF. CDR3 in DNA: TGTGCCAGCAGCTTACGTCCGGACGGATACGAGCAGTACTTC. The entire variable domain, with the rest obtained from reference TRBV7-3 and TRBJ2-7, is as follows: GAGVSQTPSNKVTEKGKYVELRCDPISGHTALYWYRQSLGQGPEFLIYFQGTGAADDSGLPNDRFFAVRPEGSVSTLKIQRTERGDSAVYLCASSLRPDGYEQYFGPGTRLTVT.

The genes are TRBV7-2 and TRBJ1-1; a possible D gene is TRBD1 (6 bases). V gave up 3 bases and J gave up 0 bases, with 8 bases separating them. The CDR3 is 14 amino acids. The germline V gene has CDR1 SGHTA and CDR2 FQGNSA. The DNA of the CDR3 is TGTGCCAGCAGCTTCGACAGGCTGAACACTGAAGCTTTCTTT. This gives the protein CASSFDRLNTEAFF. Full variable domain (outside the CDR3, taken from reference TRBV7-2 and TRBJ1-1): GAGVSQSPSNKVTEKGKDVELRCDPISGHTALYWYRQSLGQGLEFLIYFQGNSAPDKSGLPSDRFSAERTGGSVSTLTIQRTQQEDSAVYLCASSFDRLNTEAFFGQGTRLTVV.

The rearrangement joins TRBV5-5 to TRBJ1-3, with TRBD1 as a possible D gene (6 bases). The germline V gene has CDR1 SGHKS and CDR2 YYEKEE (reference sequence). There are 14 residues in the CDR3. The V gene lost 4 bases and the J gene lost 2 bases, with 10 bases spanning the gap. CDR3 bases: TGTGCCAGCAGCGGAAGGGGGACTGGAAACACCATATATTTT. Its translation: CASSGRGTGNTIYF. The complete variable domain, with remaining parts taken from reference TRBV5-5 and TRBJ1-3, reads DAGVTQSPTHLIKTRGQQVTLRCSPISGHKSVSWYQQVLGQGPQFIFQYYEKEERGRGNFPDRFSARQFPNYSSELNVNALLLGDSALYLCASSGRGTGNTIYFGEGSWLTVV.

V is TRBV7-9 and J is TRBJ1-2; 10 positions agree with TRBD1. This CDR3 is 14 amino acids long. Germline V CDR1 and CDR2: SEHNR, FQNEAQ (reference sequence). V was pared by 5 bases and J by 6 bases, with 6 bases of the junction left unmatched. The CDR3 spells CASSSPGQGNGYTF. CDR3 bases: TGTGCCAGCAGCAGCCCGGGACAGGGGAATGGCTACACCTTC.